This T cell receptor beta chain is drawn from a study of T cells in Graves' hyperthyroidism and ophthalmopathy. Study outcomes and limitations: Stable hyperthyroidism was separated from ophthalmopathy by a model based on 13 V-J features.

In the case of this clonotype: The antigen remains undetermined. One end of the junction does not line up with germline, which may come from a read error.

RNA transcripts gave rise to amplified TCR beta CDR3 regions. The HTBI primer set was used in a first-round RT-PCR of the TCR CDR3. TCRdb re-derived calls from the multiplex PCR reads in MiXCR, one entry per CDR3 protein. The sample gives 660,000 or so distinct CDR3 sequences, 45% of which show up once; less than 9% is in the top ten. This CDR3 contains 15 residues. CDR1 and CDR2 from the germline V gene are SGHTA and FQGTGA. Sequencing input: peripheral blood or thyroid tissue (not recorded which). This sequence originates from an adult man with Graves' disease, either hyperthyroidism or ophthalmopathy (not recorded which). The chain couples TRBV7-3 to TRBJ2-7, with a tentative D call TRBD1 (6 bases). The DNA for the CDR3 is TGTGTCAGCAGCGTCACCGGGACACCTCTTAACGAGCAGTACTTC. This encodes CVSSVTGTPLNEQYF.